This entry concerns a single T cell receptor (beta chain). In this sample, this clonotype turned up many times. It has no known antigen specificity. No qualities accompany the bases; no much larger clone lies one base away. Taken from cysteine to phenylalanine, the CDR3 has 16 residues. Solely the CDR3 DNA is kept, with 48 bases framed from the first base. V is reduced by 6 bases and J by 6 bases, leaving a spacing of 18 bases between them. Taken from the germline V gene, the CDR1 and CDR2 loops are MNHEY and SVGAGI. The data originate from a study of human T cells and chemical hapten exposure (dated by TCRdb to the early 2020s). Describing the broader study: For sensitization, 2% DPC in acetone was applied to a roughly 2 cm by roughly 2 cm area of upper inner arm skin. Twenty-nine alopecia patients provided blood for TCR sequencing at one to four time points (pre-sensitization, 2, 6 and 24 weeks). The libraries were sequenced as a pool, and the TCR yield per sample differed mostly because of small variations in library volumes within the pool. Patch testing was done on the upper back using Finn chambers containing 0.01% DPC, and results were scored after 6 days according to International Contact Dermatitis Research Group standards. Alopecia areata with under or over 50% scalp involvement, alopecia totalis and alopecia universalis were represented in the patient cohort, which was mostly female. Throughout the roughly 23-week study period, patients were also given weekly therapeutic DPC doses on the scalp. Peripheral blood TCR repertoire changes were tracked in vivo in alopecia patients during primary and secondary sensitization to the hapten diphenylcyclopropenone (DPC). Blood samples were taken from patients before sensitization (week 0) and at 2, 6 and about 24 weeks after DPC sensitization.

Beyond this particular receptor, the publication reports: The number of TCRs above 1 in 1000 frequency did not change with DPC sensitization; there was no evidence of global repertoire structure alterations. After repeated subsampling, changes were observed in the strength of the expansion versus patch-test correlation and in the threshold at which the correlation became significant. Alopecia, a presumed autoimmune disease, was present in all patients, so the immune response of the patients might differ from that of healthy individuals. A positive correlation was found between the number of PT1 expanded TCRs and patch test score, with significance reached at thresholds 8, 16 and 32 but not 4. Significantly more large CDR3 similarity clusters were formed by expanded TCRs than by pre-sensitization or healthy control sets, consistent with antigen-driven responses.

Library preparation was by RACE. TCRdb names NextSeq 500 as the instrument used. Library preparation attached unique molecular identifiers to individual cDNA molecules for quantitative, reproducible TCR counting. Both TCR alpha and TCR beta chains were sequenced from each blood RNA sample. The source study handled its data this way. A median of around 100,000 TCRs per sample was observed, with a range of about 20,000 to 750,000. V, J and CDR3 annotation of the TCR reads was carried out using the Decombinator software suite. For PS versus PT1 abundance plots, all samples were subsampled to the same number of TCRs (28,000). TCRs were defined as expanded if absent before sensitization and observed at least eight times at the 2-week time point. Using fastp trimming at Q25 and MiXCR clonotype assembly, TCRdb reanalyzed the public sequencing data and kept in-frame beta chains. CDR3 protein sequences are deduplicated, and each keeps its most common genes and DNA. The V and J calls come from TCRdb's annotation, not from the publication. This sample lists just over 70,000 distinct CDR3 sequences; 8.5% to 14% were detected once. The top ten clones comprise roughly 1.5% of the sample.

The sample's time point label, decoded: patch test 3, about 24 weeks after DPC sensitization. The treatment or condition tag for this specimen amounts to: therapeutic diphenylcyclopropenone sensitization with weekly scalp DPC. At each patch-test visit, blood was drawn before the patch test was applied. To be eligible, patients had to be aged 18 to 70, diagnosed with alopecia and judged suitable for DPC therapy, while pregnant patients were excluded. Unfractionated whole blood was collected in Tempus Blood RNA tubes, and total RNA was extracted from that blood. This chain joins TRBV6-5 to TRBJ1-6; TRBD1 is a weak D gene call, 5 bases matching. This clonotype was obtained from a woman in her forties or fifties with alopecia areata. Some clones in this sample may be carry-over from other donors' samples. The material was whole blood, obtained in connection with sensitization to the hapten diphenylcyclopropenone (DPC). CDR3 protein: CASSKRGSVSNSPLHF. The nucleotide sequence is given as TGTGCCAGCAGCAAGAGGGGCAGCGTTAGTAATTCACCCCTCCACTTT.